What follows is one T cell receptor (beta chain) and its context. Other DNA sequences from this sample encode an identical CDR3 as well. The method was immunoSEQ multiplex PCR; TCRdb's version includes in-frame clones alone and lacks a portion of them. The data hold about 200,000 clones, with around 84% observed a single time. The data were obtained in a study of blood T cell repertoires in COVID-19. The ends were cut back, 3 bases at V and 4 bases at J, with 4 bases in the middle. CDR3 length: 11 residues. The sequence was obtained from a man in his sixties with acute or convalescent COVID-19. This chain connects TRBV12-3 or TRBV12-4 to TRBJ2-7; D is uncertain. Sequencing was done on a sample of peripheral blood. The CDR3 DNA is TGTGCCAGCAGTTTTCTATACGAGCAGTACTTC. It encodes CASSFLYEQYF.